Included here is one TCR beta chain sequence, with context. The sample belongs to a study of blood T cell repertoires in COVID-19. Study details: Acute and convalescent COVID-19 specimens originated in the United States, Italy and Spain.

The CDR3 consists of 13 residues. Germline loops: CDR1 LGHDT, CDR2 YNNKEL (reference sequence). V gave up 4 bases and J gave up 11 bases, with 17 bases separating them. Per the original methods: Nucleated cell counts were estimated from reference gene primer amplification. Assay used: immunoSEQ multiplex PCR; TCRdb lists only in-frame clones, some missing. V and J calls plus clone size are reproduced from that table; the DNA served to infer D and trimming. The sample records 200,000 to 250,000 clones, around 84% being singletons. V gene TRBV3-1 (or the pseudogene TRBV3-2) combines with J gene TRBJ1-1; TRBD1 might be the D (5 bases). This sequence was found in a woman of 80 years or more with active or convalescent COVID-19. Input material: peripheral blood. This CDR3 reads CASSRGGERLAFF. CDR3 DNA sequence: TGTGCCAGCAGCCGGGGAGGGGAACGATTGGCTTTCTTT.